This note documents a single T cell receptor beta chain sequence. No antigen is known for it. This entry comes from a study of graft-versus-host responses after intestinal transplantation. Study as a whole: Induction with anti-thymocyte globulin, then tacrolimus and steroids for around three years, was given to all recipients. Findings of the study overall: High graft-versus-host to host-versus-graft clonal ratios were found in allografts of patients who had graft-donor T cell macrochimerism. Some GvH clones appeared in ileal mucosa or blood before recipient bone marrow.

The table came from immunoSEQ multiplex PCR; TCRdb's copy has only in-frame clones and leaves some out. This sample has about 97,000 clones; around 90% occur once, and the top ten carry 15% to 20%. The CDR3 has 13 residues. V lost 6 bases and J lost 8, with 13 bases in between. Germline V gene lookup returns CDR1 SNHLY and CDR2 FYNNEI. The sequenced sample was PBMCs, obtained 453 days after intestinal transplant. The rearrangement joins TRBV2 to TRBJ1-4; a possible D gene is TRBD1 (6 bases). The receptor was derived from a human patient who received an intestinal transplant, so some T cells may come from the graft donor. In nucleotides, the CDR3 is TGTGCCAGCAGCCCCGACACAGGGGAAAAACTGTTTTTT. Protein: CASSPDTGEKLFF.